This T cell receptor beta chain is drawn from a study of blood T cell repertoires in COVID-19 (dated by TCRdb to about 2020). About the investigation overall: Samples from collaborators originated in the United States, Italy and Spain and spanned both the acute and convalescent phases of COVID-19. The samples were drawn from two sources: the first 160 participants of the ongoing ImmuneRACE study, and 1,000 to 1,500 subjects contributed by 6 global collaborators. The prospective study material was composed of cDNA or gDNA derived from T cells, B-cell-depleted T cells, or PBMCs. The repertoires were released in a freely available public database intended as a resource for research on the immune response to SARS-CoV-2. HLA class I and class II types, where available, came from metadata supplied by the sample provider rather than from assay-based typing. Subjects who had been exposed to COVID-19, were actively infected with it, or had recovered from it provided the deeply sampled blood TCRbeta repertoires that made up the dataset. The sample metadata nearly always contained a de-identified subject ID, COVID-19 status, age in years and sex.

Concerning this clone: The antigen this receptor binds is unknown. It has no much larger one-base neighbor in the sample; base qualities were not kept.

TCRbeta CDR3 regions were amplified from genomic DNA by means of the immunoSEQ Assay, a bias-controlled multiplex PCR. The paper's data handling went like this. Nucleated cell counts per sample were estimated from amplification of reference gene primers within the assay. To quantify the absolute abundance of each unique TCRbeta CDR3 rearrangement, sequence reads were collapsed and filtered. For each sample, productive Simpson clonality was calculated as the square root of Simpson's diversity index across productive rearrangements. TCRdb took over this immuneACCESS table, retaining in-frame rearrangements with V and J assigned. Such tables are incomplete; in checked studies, under half of the missing clones stem from an unresolved V gene, and the remainder is unexplained. That table supplies the V and J calls and clone size; D and trimming were determined from the DNA. The sample contains under 300,000 clones, roughly nine tenths of them found a single time. The ten largest clones take up 2% to 3% of the sample.

The investigation overall reported the following: How much clinical and demographic metadata was included differed by source and by participant, and the metadata was provided uncurated.

The CDR3, from cysteine to phenylalanine, totals 17 residues. The DNA shown is the 51-base CDR3, in frame from base 1. V is clipped by 3 bases and J by 4 bases, and the sequence between their germline boundaries is 22 bases long. Based on the germline V gene, the CDR1 and CDR2 sequences are SGDLS and YYNGEE. Participants in the prospective study were aged about 18 to 100 years, lived in 24 United States geographic areas, and enrolled through a virtual design. In the prospective study, participants were assigned to cohorts based on the clinical history participants reported in a screening survey and a study questionnaire. ImmuneRACE Cohort 3 recovered participants were defined by two consecutive negative NP/OP PCR tests, healthcare professional clearance, or symptom resolution. In the prospective study, whole blood, serum and a nasopharyngeal or oropharyngeal swab were collected from each participant by mobile phlebotomists. Additional blood draws and questionnaires over an approximately 2-month period could optionally be provided by prospective study participants. Blood samples from the prospective study were shipped frozen or at room temperature prior to DNA extraction.

This sequence uses TRBV9 and TRBJ1-2; TRBD1 is a weak D gene call, 5 bases matching. The sequence was obtained from a woman aged 18-29 years who had recovered from COVID-19. Sample: PBMCs or T cells enriched from blood (not recorded which). The sequenced DNA: TGTGCCAGCAGCGCGTTCGCGGGTGTTGGAGGGACCTATGGCTACACCTTC. The translation is CASSAFAGVGGTYGYTF.